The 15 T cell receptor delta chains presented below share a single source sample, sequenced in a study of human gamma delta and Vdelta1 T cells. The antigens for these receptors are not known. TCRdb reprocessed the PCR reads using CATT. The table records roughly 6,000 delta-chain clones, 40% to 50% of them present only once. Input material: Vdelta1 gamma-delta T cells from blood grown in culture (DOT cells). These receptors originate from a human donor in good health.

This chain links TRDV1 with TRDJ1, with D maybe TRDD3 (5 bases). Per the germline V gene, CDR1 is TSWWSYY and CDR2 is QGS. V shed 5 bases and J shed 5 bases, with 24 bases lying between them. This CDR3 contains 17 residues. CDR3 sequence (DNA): TGTGCTCTTGGGAAGAGGTTCTACGACCGCGACTGGGATAAACTCATCTTT. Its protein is CALGKRFYDRDWDKLIF.

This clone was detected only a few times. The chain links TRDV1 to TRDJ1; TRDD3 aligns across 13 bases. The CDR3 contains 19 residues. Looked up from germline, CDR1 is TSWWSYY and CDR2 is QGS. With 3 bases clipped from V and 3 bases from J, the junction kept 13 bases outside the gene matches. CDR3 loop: CALGDRGNKLGDTSDKLIF. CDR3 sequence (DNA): TGTGCTCTTGGGGACAGGGGTAATAAACTGGGGGATACGTCCGATAAACTCATCTTT.

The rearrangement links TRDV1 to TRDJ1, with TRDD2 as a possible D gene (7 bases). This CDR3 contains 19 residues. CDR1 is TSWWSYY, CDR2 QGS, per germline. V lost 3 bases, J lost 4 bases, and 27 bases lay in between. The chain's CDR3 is CALGDKRFLRPGAVDKLIF. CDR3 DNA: TGTGCTCTTGGGGATAAACGATTCCTACGCCCTGGGGCCGTCGATAAACTCATCTTT.

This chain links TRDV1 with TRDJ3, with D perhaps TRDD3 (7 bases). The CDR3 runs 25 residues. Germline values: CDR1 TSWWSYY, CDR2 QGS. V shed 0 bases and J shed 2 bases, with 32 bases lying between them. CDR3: CALGELPPTGSEWGGITWDTRQMFF. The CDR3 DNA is TGTGCTCTTGGGGAACTCCCTCCTACGGGCTCGGAGTGGGGGGGGATTACCTGGGACACCCGACAGATGTTTTTC.

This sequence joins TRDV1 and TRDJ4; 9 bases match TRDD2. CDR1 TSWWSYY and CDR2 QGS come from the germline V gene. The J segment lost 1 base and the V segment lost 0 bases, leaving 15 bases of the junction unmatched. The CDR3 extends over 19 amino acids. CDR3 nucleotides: TGTGCTCTTGGGGAACTTAGCCTTCCTACGTTTGGTGGGCTCAGACCCCTGATCTTT. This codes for CALGELSLPTFGGLRPLIF.

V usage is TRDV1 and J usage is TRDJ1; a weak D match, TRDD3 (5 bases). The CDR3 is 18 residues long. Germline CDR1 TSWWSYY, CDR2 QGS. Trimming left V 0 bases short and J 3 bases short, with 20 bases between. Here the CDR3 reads CALGELATRDGEADKLIF. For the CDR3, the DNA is TGTGCTCTTGGGGAACTTGCTACGAGAGATGGGGAGGCCGATAAACTCATCTTT.

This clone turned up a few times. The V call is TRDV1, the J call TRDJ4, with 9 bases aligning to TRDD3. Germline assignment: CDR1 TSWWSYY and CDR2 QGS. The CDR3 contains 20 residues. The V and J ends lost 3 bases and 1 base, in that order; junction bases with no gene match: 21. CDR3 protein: CALGDFLTQHWGTEVRPLIF. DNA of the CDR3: TGTGCTCTTGGGGACTTCCTTACCCAACACTGGGGGACTGAGGTCAGACCCCTGATCTTT.

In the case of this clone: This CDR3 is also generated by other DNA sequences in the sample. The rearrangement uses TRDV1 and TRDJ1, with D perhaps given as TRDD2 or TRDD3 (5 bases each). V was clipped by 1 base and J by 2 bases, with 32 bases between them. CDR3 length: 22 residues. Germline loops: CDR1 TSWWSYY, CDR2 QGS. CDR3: CALGERSAYSVNGMGWTDKLIF. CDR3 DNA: TGTGCTCTTGGGGAACGTAGTGCCTACTCGGTGAATGGGATGGGATGGACCGATAAACTCATCTTT.

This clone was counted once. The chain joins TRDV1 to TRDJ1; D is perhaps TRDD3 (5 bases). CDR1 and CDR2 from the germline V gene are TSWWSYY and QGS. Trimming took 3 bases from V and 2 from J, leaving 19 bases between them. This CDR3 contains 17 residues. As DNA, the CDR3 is TGTGCTCTTGGGGATCCGGACTCCCCCGGGGGTACCGATAAACTCATCTTT. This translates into CALGDPDSPGGTDKLIF.

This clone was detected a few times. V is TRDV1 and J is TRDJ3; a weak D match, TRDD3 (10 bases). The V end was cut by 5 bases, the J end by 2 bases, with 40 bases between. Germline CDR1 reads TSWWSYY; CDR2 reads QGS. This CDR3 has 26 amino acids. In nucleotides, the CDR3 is TGTGCTCTTGGGCAAGGCCTTCCTACTATCCCCGAAGCTGGGGGATATCCCCCCTGGGACACCCGACAGATGTTTTTC. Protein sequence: CALGQGLPTIPEAGGYPPWDTRQMFF.

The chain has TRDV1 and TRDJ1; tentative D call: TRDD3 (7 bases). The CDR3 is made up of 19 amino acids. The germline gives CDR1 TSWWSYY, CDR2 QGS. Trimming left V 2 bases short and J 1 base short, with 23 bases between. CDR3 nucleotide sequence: TGTGCTCTTGGGGAAGGTCGGTTTGGGGGACCTTCCAGCACCGATAAACTCATCTTT. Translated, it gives CALGEGRFGGPSSTDKLIF.

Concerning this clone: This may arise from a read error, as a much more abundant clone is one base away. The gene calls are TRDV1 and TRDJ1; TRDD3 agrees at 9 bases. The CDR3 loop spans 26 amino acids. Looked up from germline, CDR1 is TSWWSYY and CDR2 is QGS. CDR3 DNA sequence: TGTGCTCTTGGGGAACCGTCAAAGGATTCCTACCGACGTACTGGGGGAAAACCTGCTTACACCAATAAACTCATCTTT. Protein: CALGEPSKDSYRRTGGKPAYTNKLIF.

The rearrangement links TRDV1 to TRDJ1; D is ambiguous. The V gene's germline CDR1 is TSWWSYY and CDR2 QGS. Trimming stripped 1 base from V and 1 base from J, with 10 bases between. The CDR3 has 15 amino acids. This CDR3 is CALGEPIRGTDKLIF. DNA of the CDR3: TGTGCTCTTGGGGAACCGATCAGGGGCACCGATAAACTCATCTTT.

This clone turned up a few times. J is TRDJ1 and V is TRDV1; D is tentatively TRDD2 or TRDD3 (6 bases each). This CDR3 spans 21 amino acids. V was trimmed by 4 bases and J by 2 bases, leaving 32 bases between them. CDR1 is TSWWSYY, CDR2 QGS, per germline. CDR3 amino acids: CALGGFLSNVGLGTITDKLIF. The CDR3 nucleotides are TGTGCTCTTGGGGGATTCCTATCCAACGTCGGTCTGGGGACAATAACCGATAAACTCATCTTT.

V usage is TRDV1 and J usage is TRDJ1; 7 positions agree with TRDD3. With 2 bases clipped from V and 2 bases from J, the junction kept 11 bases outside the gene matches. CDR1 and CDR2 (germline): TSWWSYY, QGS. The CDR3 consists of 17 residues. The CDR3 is CALGEILRPGGTDKLIF. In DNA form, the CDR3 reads TGTGCTCTTGGGGAAATCCTAAGGCCTGGGGGGACCGATAAACTCATCTTT.